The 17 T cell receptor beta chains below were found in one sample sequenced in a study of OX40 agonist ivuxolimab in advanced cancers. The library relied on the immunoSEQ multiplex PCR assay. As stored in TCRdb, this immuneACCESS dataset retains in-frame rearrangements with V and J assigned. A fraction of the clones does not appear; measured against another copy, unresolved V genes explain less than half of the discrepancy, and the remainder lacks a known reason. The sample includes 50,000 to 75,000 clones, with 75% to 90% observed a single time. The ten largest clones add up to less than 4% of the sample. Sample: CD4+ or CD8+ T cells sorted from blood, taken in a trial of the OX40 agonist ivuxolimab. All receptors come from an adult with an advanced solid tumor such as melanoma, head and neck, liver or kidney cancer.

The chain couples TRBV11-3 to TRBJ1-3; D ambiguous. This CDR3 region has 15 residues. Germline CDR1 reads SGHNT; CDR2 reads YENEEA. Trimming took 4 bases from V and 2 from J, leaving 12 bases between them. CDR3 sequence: CASSSPYGTGNTIYF. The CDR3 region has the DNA TGTGCCAGCAGCTCGCCCTATGGGACTGGAAACACCATATATTTT.

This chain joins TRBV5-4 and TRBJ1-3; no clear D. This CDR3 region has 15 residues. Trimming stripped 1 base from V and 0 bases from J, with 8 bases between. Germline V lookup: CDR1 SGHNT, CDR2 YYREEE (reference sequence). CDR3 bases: TGTGCCAGCAGCTTGATGGGCCCCTCTGGAAACACCATATATTTT. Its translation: CASSLMGPSGNTIYF.

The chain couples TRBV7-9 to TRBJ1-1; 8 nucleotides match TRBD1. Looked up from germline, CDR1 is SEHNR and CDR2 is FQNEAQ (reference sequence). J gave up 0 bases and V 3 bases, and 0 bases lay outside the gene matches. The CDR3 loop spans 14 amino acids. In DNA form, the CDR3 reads TGTGCCAGCAGCTTGGGACAGGTGAACACTGAAGCTTTCTTT. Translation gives CASSLGQVNTEAFF.

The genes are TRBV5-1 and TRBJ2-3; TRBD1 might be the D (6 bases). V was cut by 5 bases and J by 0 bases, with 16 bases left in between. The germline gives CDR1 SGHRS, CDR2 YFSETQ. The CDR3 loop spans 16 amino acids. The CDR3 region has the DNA TGCGCCAGCAGTGCTCTGGGACACCTAAGCACAGATACGCAGTATTTT. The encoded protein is CASSALGHLSTDTQYF.

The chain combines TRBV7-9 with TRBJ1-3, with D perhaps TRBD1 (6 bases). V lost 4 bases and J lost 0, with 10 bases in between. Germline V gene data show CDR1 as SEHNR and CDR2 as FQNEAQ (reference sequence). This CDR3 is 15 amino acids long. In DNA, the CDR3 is TGTGCCAGCAGCTCCCAGGGGAGCTCTGGAAACACCATATATTTT. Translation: CASSSQGSSGNTIYF.

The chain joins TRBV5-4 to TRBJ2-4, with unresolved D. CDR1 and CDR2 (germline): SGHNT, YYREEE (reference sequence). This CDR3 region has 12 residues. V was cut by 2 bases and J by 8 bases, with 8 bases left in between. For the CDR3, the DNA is TGTGCCAGCAGCTTCCATAAAGACATTCAGTACTTC. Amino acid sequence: CASSFHKDIQYF.

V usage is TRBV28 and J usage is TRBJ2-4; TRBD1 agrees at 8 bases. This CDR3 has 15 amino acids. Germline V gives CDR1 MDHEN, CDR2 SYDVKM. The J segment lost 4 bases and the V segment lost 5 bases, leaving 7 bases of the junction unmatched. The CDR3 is CASSPFWTGKNIQYF. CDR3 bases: TGTGCCAGCAGTCCTTTCTGGACAGGGAAAAACATTCAGTACTTC.

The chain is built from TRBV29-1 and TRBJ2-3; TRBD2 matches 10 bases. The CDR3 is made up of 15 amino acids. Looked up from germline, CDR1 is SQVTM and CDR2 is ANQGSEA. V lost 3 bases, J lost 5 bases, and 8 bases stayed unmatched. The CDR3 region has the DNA TGCAGCGTTGAGGACAGCGGGGGGGCCGGAGATACGCAGTATTTT. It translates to CSVEDSGGAGDTQYF.

The CDR3 DNA is TGTGCCAGCAGTTCCCGCTACACAGGGGACAATGAGCAGTTCTTC. Protein: CASSSRYTGDNEQFF. The V and J genes are TRBV6-6 and TRBJ2-1; TRBD1 aligns across 7 bases. Losses at the gene ends were 4 bases for V and 5 bases for J; bases not matched to a gene: 8. CDR1 and CDR2 from the germline V gene are MNHNY and SVGAGI (reference sequence). This CDR3 spans 15 amino acids.

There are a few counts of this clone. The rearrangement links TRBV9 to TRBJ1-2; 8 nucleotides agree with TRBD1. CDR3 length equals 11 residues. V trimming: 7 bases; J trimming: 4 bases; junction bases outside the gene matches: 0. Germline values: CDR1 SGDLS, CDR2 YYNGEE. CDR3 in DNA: TGTGCCAGCGGACAGGGCTATGGCTACACCTTC. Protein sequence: CASGQGYGYTF.

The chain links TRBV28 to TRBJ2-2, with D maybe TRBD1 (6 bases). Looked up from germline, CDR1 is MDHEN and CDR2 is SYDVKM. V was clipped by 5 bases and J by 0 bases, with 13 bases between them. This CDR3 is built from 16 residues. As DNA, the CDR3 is TGTGCCAGCAGTCCCGCCGGGACAACGAACACCGGGGAGCTGTTTTTT. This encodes CASSPAGTTNTGELFF.

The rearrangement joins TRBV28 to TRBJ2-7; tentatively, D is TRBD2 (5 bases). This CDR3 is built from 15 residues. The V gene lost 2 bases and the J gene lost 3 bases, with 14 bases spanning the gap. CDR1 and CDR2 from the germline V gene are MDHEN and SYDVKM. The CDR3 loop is CASSLGGSFIYEQYF. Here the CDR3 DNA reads TGTGCCAGCAGTTTAGGAGGCTCTTTTATCTACGAGCAGTACTTC.

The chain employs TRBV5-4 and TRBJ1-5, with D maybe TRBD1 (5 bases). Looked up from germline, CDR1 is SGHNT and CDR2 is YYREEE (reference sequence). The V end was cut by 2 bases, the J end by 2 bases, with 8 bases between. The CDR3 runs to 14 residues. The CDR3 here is CASSLDRGNQPQHF. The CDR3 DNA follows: TGTGCCAGCAGCTTAGACAGAGGCAATCAGCCCCAGCATTTT.

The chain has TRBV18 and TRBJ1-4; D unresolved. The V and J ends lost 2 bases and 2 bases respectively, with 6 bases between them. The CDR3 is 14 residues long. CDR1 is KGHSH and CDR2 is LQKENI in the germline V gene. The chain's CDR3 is CASSPGMTNEKLFF. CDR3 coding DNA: TGTGCCAGCTCACCAGGGATGACTAATGAAAAACTGTTTTTT.

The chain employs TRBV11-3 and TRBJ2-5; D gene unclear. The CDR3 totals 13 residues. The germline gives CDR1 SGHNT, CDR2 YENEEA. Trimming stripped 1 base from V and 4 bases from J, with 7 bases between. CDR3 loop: CASSLASVETQYF. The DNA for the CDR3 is TGTGCCAGCAGCTTAGCCTCCGTAGAGACCCAGTACTTC.

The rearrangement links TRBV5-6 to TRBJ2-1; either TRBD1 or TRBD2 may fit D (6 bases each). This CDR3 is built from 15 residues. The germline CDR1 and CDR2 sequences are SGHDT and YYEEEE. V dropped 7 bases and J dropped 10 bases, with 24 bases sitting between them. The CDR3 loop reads CASGSLKVEGTEQFF. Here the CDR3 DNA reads TGTGCCAGCGGGAGCTTAAAGGTGGAGGGGACAGAGCAGTTCTTC.

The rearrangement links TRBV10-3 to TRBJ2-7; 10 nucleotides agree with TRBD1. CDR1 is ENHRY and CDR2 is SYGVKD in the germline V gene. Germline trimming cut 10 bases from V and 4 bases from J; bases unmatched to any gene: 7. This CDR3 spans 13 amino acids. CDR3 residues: CATETGGGYEQYF. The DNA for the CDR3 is TGTGCCACCGAGACAGGGGGCGGGTACGAGCAGTACTTC.